This TCR beta chain stems from a study of cytomegalovirus exposure and HLA in healthy donors. About the study: Some 85 million unique TCRs from HLA-typed donors were held in an early data release. Broader study findings: Reportedly, cytomegalovirus status was diagnosed with high sensitivity and specificity.

The V and J ends lost 0 bases and 0 bases respectively, with 4 bases between them. The CDR3 sequence is 14 residues long. CDR1 SGDLS and CDR2 YYNGEE come from the germline V gene. The study ran its PCR with 60 Vbeta and 13 Jbeta primers. Original processing notes: In a later analysis, of some 80 million unique beta chains, some 10 million appeared in at least two donors. Clones were read by immunoSEQ multiplex PCR, and TCRdb kept only the in-frame ones, dropping some. The DNA gave D and trimming, while V, J and clone size come from that table. There are almost 80,000 clones in the sample; roughly two thirds occur only once, and 6.9% lies in the top ten. This clone was seen more than once but under ten times. Antigen: not known.

The chain uses TRBV9 and TRBJ1-5; unclear D gene. The sequence was collected from a woman aged 45 to 65 in good health and CMV-seropositive. The specimen sequenced was PBMCs. The CDR3 nucleotides read TGTGCCAGCAGCGTAGATAATAGCAATCAGCCCCAGCATTTT. Its protein product is CASSVDNSNQPQHF.